Presented here are 27 T cell receptor beta chains from one specimen sequenced in a study of cytomegalovirus exposure and HLA in healthy donors. Vbeta (60) and Jbeta (13) primers were used in the PCR. The protocol was immunoSEQ multiplex PCR, while the TCRdb copy is restricted to in-frame clones and leaves out a portion. This sample has some 130,000 clones; roughly four fifths occur once, and the top ten carry more than 0.9%. Sequencing was carried out using PBMCs. These receptors were obtained from a boy under 18 in good health and CMV-seronegative.

The V gene is TRBV5-5, the J gene TRBJ2-7, with D hard to call. V was clipped by 0 bases and J by 6 bases, with 16 bases between them. This CDR3 comprises 15 residues. The germline V gene encodes CDR1 SGHKS and CDR2 YYEKEE (reference sequence). Here the CDR3 DNA reads TGTGCCAGCAGCTTGGAAACTCTCTCCCCGGGCGAGCAGTACTTC. This codes for CASSLETLSPGEQYF.

The CDR3 bases are TGTGCCAGCAGTTACCCGGACAGGGGCCACACTGAAGCTTTCTTT. This encodes CASSYPDRGHTEAFF. The chain joins TRBV6-5 to TRBJ1-1; 9 bases are shared with TRBD1. CDR3 length: 15 residues. The ends lost 2 bases at V and 3 bases at J; junction bases unmatched: 4. The germline V gene has CDR1 MNHEY and CDR2 SVGAGI.

The chain uses TRBV9 and TRBJ2-6, with 9 bases matching TRBD1. V shed 4 bases, J shed 3 bases, and the junction held 2 bases outside the gene matches. Per germline, CDR1 SGDLS and CDR2 YYNGEE. This CDR3 contains 15 residues. CDR3 bases: TGTGCCAGCAGCCAGGACAGGGGTGGGGCCAACGTCCTGACTTTC. Translation gives CASSQDRGGANVLTF.

The chain links TRBV11-3 to TRBJ2-3, with 7 bases lining up with TRBD1. The germline CDR1 and CDR2 sequences are SGHNT and YENEEA. V shed 4 bases and J 4 bases; nucleotides not matched to a gene: 5. This CDR3 is built from 14 residues. The CDR3 region is CASSSRQGPDTQYF. The CDR3 DNA follows: TGTGCCAGCAGCTCCCGACAGGGCCCAGATACGCAGTATTTT.

The chain has TRBV9 and TRBJ2-5, with D possibly matching TRBD2 (7 bases). This CDR3 region has 15 residues. V was trimmed by 3 bases and J by 3 bases, leaving 15 bases between them. The germline gives CDR1 SGDLS, CDR2 YYNGEE. The CDR3 region has the DNA TGTGCCAGCAGCGGGGGGGGCAGGATAGAAGAGACCCAGTACTTC. It translates to CASSGGGRIEETQYF.

This clone was recorded a few times. CDR3 sequence: CASSRGVETGPSYEQYF. CDR3 DNA sequence: TGCGCCAGCAGCCGTGGGGTAGAGACAGGGCCATCCTACGAGCAGTACTTC. The genes are TRBV4-3 and TRBJ2-7; TRBD1 agrees at 7 bases. After removal of 4 bases from V and 1 base from J, the junction contained 13 bases not matched to a gene. CDR3 length: 17 residues. Germline CDR1 LGHNA, CDR2 YSLEER.

This sequence joins TRBV18 and TRBJ2-5; D is undetermined. The germline V and J ends were trimmed by 3 bases and 3 bases, with 8 bases remaining between them. The length of the CDR3 is 13 residues. The germline V gene encodes CDR1 KGHSH and CDR2 LQKENI. The DNA of the CDR3 is TGTGCCAGCTCACCCGGAGAAAAAGAGACCCAGTACTTC. This codes for CASSPGEKETQYF.

This chain joins TRBV5-1 and TRBJ2-5; D may be TRBD2 (6 bases). V was pared by 0 bases and J by 2 bases, with 8 bases between. CDR1 and CDR2 from the germline V gene are SGHRS and YFSETQ. This CDR3 spans 14 amino acids. The CDR3 sequence is CASSLGDWQETQYF. Written as DNA, the CDR3 is TGCGCCAGCAGCTTGGGGGACTGGCAAGAGACCCAGTACTTC.

Turning to this clone: The same CDR3 is also encoded by other DNA sequences in this sample. The chain recombines TRBV5-4 with TRBJ2-7; D call uncertain. There are 11 residues in the CDR3. Looked up from germline, CDR1 is SGHNT and CDR2 is YYREEE (reference sequence). The germline V and J ends were trimmed by 3 bases and 2 bases, with 3 bases remaining between them. The CDR3 spells CASSSTYEQYF. CDR3 DNA: TGTGCCAGCAGCTCTACCTACGAGCAGTACTTC.

V usage is TRBV5-1 and J usage is TRBJ2-5; a weak D match, TRBD1 (6 bases). The J call may be in error: the DNA end matches TRBJ2-7 better. Per germline, CDR1 SGHRS and CDR2 YFSETQ. CDR3 length equals 13 residues. The CDR3 bases are TGCGCCAGCAGCTTGTTTCAGGGGACCGAGCAGTACTTC. This gives the protein CASSLFQGTEQYF.

This clone was seen once. The chain combines TRBV27 with TRBJ1-2; 9 nucleotides align to TRBD1. CDR1 and CDR2 (germline): MNHEY, SMNVEV (reference sequence). The V segment lost 6 bases and the J segment 8 bases; nucleotides outside the gene matches: 13. This CDR3 has 15 residues. The DNA of the CDR3 is TGTGCCAGCAGCGAGACAGGGGGAAATCAGTTGGGCTACACCTTC. Its translation: CASSETGGNQLGYTF.

This clone has a handful of counts. The chain uses TRBV5-1 and TRBJ1-1; 8 positions match TRBD1. Losses at the gene ends were 5 bases for V and 1 base for J; bases not matched to a gene: 7. CDR1 is SGHRS, CDR2 YFSETQ, per germline. The CDR3 has 15 residues. The CDR3 sequence is CASSPTGTGNTEAFF. The CDR3 DNA reads as TGCGCCAGCAGTCCAACCGGGACAGGGAACACTGAAGCTTTCTTT.

Written as DNA, the CDR3 is TGTGCCAGCAGCTCAATAGCGGGAGGGACCTACAATGAGCAGTTCTTC. Translation gives CASSSIAGGTYNEQFF. This chain connects TRBV7-9 to TRBJ2-1; TRBD2 agrees at 11 bases. The CDR3 consists of 16 residues. The V and J ends lost 4 bases and 2 bases, in that order; junction bases with no gene match: 4. Germline CDR1 is SEHNR and CDR2 is FQNEAQ (reference sequence).

J is TRBJ1-2 and V is TRBV2, with TRBD1 matching 8 bases. The CDR3 is 15 residues long. The V gene end was trimmed by 4 bases and the J gene end by 3 bases; junction bases not matched to a gene: 7. Germline CDR1 SNHLY, CDR2 FYNNEI. DNA of the CDR3: TGTGCCAGCAGTGCCCGCGGACAGGGATACTATGGCTACACCTTC. The encoded protein is CASSARGQGYYGYTF.

The chain links TRBV4-2 to TRBJ2-3; D may be TRBD2 (6 bases). Germline CDR1 and CDR2: LGHNA and YNFKEQ. V lost 3 bases to trimming and J lost 6 bases, with 16 bases between them. This CDR3 contains 15 residues. CDR3 bases: TGTGCCAGCAGCCAGTTCGGGGAGGCTAAGGATACGCAGTATTTT. It specifies CASSQFGEAKDTQYF.

This clone was observed a handful of times. The chain employs TRBV4-1 and TRBJ2-7; 8 bases align to TRBD2. CDR3 length: 16 residues. The trim removed 4 bases at V and 5 bases at J, leaving 13 bases unmatched. Germline assignment: CDR1 MGHRA and CDR2 YSYEKL. The CDR3 nucleotides read TGCGCCAGCAGCCCTAGGAGGGTGCGGGAGGTCGACGAGCAGTACTTC. Protein: CASSPRRVREVDEQYF.

The chain is built from TRBV28 and TRBJ2-1, with D tentatively TRBD1 (5 bases). V lost 5 bases to trimming and J lost 9 bases, with 17 bases between them. The CDR3 totals 14 residues. Germline CDR1 and CDR2: MDHEN and SYDVKM. The DNA of the CDR3 is TGTGCCAGCAGTCCCCAAAGCAGGGCCACTGAGCAGTTCTTC. It is translated as CASSPQSRATEQFF.

The chain recombines TRBV2 with TRBJ1-5; D remains ambiguous. The CDR3 is 15 residues long. From germline, CDR1 is SNHLY and CDR2 FYNNEI. With 6 bases removed from V and 0 bases from J, the gap between germline ends came to 12 bases. The CDR3 nucleotides are TGTGCCAGCAGCGCGGGGAGTTATAGCAATCAGCCCCAGCATTTT. This sequence encodes CASSAGSYSNQPQHF.

The chain recombines TRBV2 with TRBJ2-3; D possibly corresponds to TRBD2 (6 bases). The CDR3 covers 16 residues. V shed 6 bases and J shed 0 bases, with 16 bases lying between them. Germline CDR1 reads SNHLY; CDR2 reads FYNNEI. The CDR3 loop reads CASRLLAVSSTDTQYF. The CDR3 DNA follows: TGTGCCAGCAGATTACTAGCAGTTTCTAGCACAGATACGCAGTATTTT.

V and J are TRBV6-6 and TRBJ2-1, with D hard to call. The CDR3 runs to 10 residues. Germline V gives CDR1 MNHNY, CDR2 SVGAGI (reference sequence). The V end was cut by 8 bases, the J end by 7 bases, with 6 bases between. CDR3 sequence reads: CASGLNEQFF. In DNA form, the CDR3 reads TGTGCCAGCGGCTTAAATGAGCAGTTCTTC.

The count of this clone is one. This rearrangement joins TRBV11-3 to TRBJ2-1, with TRBD2 identical over 14 bases. The CDR3 is 16 residues long. Germline CDR1 reads SGHNT; CDR2 reads YENEEA. With 5 bases clipped from V and 8 bases from J, the junction kept 8 bases outside the gene matches. CDR3 residues: CASSPGTSGSRDEQFF. CDR3 coding DNA: TGTGCCAGCAGCCCAGGGACTAGCGGGAGTAGGGATGAGCAGTTCTTC.

This clone has only a few counts. V and J are TRBV2 and TRBJ2-7; no firm D call. Germline values: CDR1 SNHLY, CDR2 FYNNEI. V shed 3 bases and J shed 0 bases, with 12 bases lying between them. The length of the CDR3 is 15 residues. The CDR3 DNA reads TGTGCCAGCAGTGAGAGTCTGAAGTCCTCCTACGAGCAGTACTTC. Its protein is CASSESLKSSYEQYF.

V and J are TRBV10-3 and TRBJ2-7; 10 positions agree with TRBD2. This CDR3 comprises 15 residues. The germline gives CDR1 ENHRY, CDR2 SYGVKD. After removal of 6 bases from V and 1 base from J, the junction contained 6 bases not matched to a gene. CDR3 DNA sequence: TGTGCCATCAGCCCTAGCGGGAGCCCGTCCTACGAGCAGTACTTC. Its protein product is CAISPSGSPSYEQYF.

The chain couples TRBV30 to TRBJ1-6; 7 bases are shared with TRBD1. The germline CDR1 and CDR2 sequences are GTSNPN and SVGIG (reference sequence). V lost 1 base to trimming and J lost 4 bases; unmatched junction nucleotides: 4. This CDR3 contains 15 residues. The CDR3 region has the DNA TGTGCCTGGAGTGAGGGACAGCTTTATAATTCACCCCTCCACTTT. Translated, it gives CAWSEGQLYNSPLHF.

The chain combines TRBV20-1 with TRBJ2-3; D not resolved. This CDR3 comprises 10 residues. V lost 3 bases and J 9 bases, leaving 7 bases between the germline ends. Looked up from germline, CDR1 is DFQATT and CDR2 is SNEGSKA (reference sequence). CDR3 loop: CSASEMTQYF. The CDR3 coding sequence is TGCAGTGCTAGCGAGATGACGCAGTATTTT.

The chain is built from TRBV5-6 and TRBJ2-1, with TRBD2 matching 9 bases. In germline, CDR1 is SGHDT, CDR2 YYEEEE. The CDR3 runs 17 residues. Germline trimming cut 4 bases from V and 3 bases from J; bases unmatched to any gene: 11. CDR3 in amino acids: CASSAPRGSGGYNEQFF. The CDR3 DNA follows: TGTGCCAGCAGCGCTCCCCGGGGTAGCGGGGGCTACAATGAGCAGTTCTTC.

This chain links TRBV29-1 with TRBJ2-1; 9 nucleotides agree with TRBD2. Germline V lookup: CDR1 SQVTM, CDR2 ANQGSEA. The CDR3 loop spans 14 amino acids. The V segment lost 4 bases and the J segment 3 bases; nucleotides outside the gene matches: 4. CDR3 bases: TGCAGCGTTGGCCCTAGCGGGAACTACAATGAGCAGTTCTTC. Protein sequence: CSVGPSGNYNEQFF.